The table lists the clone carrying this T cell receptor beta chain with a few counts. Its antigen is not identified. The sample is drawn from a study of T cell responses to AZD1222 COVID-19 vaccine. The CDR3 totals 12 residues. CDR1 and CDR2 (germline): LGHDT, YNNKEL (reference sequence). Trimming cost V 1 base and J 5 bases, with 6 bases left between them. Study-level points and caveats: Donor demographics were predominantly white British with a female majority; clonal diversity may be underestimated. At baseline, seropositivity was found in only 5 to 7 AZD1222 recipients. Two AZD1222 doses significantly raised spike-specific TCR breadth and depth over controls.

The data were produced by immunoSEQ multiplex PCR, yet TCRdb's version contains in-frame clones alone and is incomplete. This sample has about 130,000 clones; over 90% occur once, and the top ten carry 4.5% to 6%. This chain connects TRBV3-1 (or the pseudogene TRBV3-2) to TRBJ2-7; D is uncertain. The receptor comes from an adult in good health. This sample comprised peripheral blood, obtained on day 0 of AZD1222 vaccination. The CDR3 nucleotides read TGTGCCAGCAGCCAAGTAGTAGACGAGCAGTACTTC. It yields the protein CASSQVVDEQYF.